This passage covers 27 T cell receptor beta chains from one sample sequenced in a study of blood T cell repertoires in COVID-19. Using immunoSEQ multiplex PCR, the repertoire was profiled, and TCRdb retains in-frame clones only, with some absent. The profile shows about 200,000 clones, around 80% of them singletons. Input material: peripheral blood. The receptors were sampled from a woman in her 70s with acute or convalescent COVID-19.

The chain joins TRBV28 to TRBJ1-4; D uncertain. The CDR3 is 13 residues long. The germline V gene has CDR1 MDHEN and CDR2 SYDVKM. Trimming left V 9 bases short and J 8 bases short, with 16 bases between. The chain's CDR3 is CASGTAGREKLFF. In DNA, the CDR3 is TGTGCCAGTGGAACCGCAGGTCGGGAAAAACTGTTTTTT.

The genes are TRBV24-1 and TRBJ1-3; no clear D. Germline CDR1 KGHDR, CDR2 SFDVKD. This CDR3 is 16 amino acids long. V lost 3 bases to trimming and J lost 4 bases, with 15 bases between them. The chain's CDR3 is CATSDPREKSGNTIYF. The CDR3 DNA sequence: TGTGCCACCAGTGATCCGCGAGAGAAGTCGGGAAACACCATATATTTT.

The CDR3 coding sequence is TGCAGCGCCAGGACAGGGGACAAGAGCTACTATGGCTACACCTTC. Protein: CSARTGDKSYYGYTF. The chain has TRBV29-1 and TRBJ1-2, with 9 bases that match TRBD1. The J segment lost 3 bases and the V segment lost 7 bases, leaving 12 bases of the junction unmatched. The CDR3 consists of 15 residues. In germline, CDR1 is SQVTM, CDR2 ANQGSEA.

The chain is built from TRBV2 and TRBJ2-7, with 7 bases identical to TRBD1. CDR3 length equals 14 residues. Germline-derived CDR1 and CDR2 are SNHLY and FYNNEI. J gave up 2 bases and V 10 bases, and 11 bases lay outside the gene matches. CDR3 region: CANMRGTATYEQYF. The CDR3, as DNA: TGTGCCAACATGAGAGGGACAGCAACCTACGAGCAGTACTTC.

V gene TRBV10-3 combines with J gene TRBJ2-7, with D possibly matching TRBD2 (5 bases). Trimming took off 8 bases at V and 2 bases at J, with 10 bases between the two ends. This CDR3 is built from 12 residues. CDR1 and CDR2 (germline): ENHRY, SYGVKD. This CDR3 reads CAISGGPYEQYF. CDR3 coding DNA: TGTGCCATCTCCGGAGGCCCCTACGAGCAGTACTTC.

CDR3 sequence reads: CASSQEQVVGRVPFEQFF. The CDR3, as DNA: TGCGCCAGCAGCCAAGAACAGGTAGTCGGGAGGGTACCCTTTGAGCAGTTCTTC. The chain has TRBV4-1 and TRBJ2-1; the match to TRBD2 covers 8 bases. Germline V gene data show CDR1 as MGHRA and CDR2 as YSYEKL. V shed 0 bases, J shed 9 bases, and the junction held 16 bases outside the gene matches. The CDR3 extends over 18 amino acids.

The chain links TRBV7-9 to TRBJ2-5; 7 bases align to TRBD1. Per germline, CDR1 SEHNR and CDR2 FQNEAQ (reference sequence). There are 15 residues in the CDR3. Trimming at V came to 5 bases and at J to 3 bases, leaving 9 bases not matched to a gene. The CDR3 sequence: CASSPDRLSEETQYF. The CDR3 region has the DNA TGTGCCAGCAGCCCGGACAGGCTTTCCGAAGAGACCCAGTACTTC.

This chain joins TRBV2 and TRBJ2-3, with 10 bases matching TRBD2. V lost 5 bases to trimming and J lost 5 bases; unmatched junction nucleotides: 7. Germline loops: CDR1 SNHLY, CDR2 FYNNEI. This CDR3 is 15 amino acids long. This CDR3 reads CASSSLAGGVDTQYF. The CDR3 DNA reads as TGTGCCAGCAGTTCGTTAGCGGGAGGTGTAGATACGCAGTATTTT.

This clone was found a few times. This chain connects TRBV5-6 to TRBJ2-7; 14 bases line up with TRBD2. In germline, CDR1 is SGHDT, CDR2 YYEEEE. V lost 2 bases, J lost 3 bases, and 10 bases stayed unmatched. CDR3 length: 18 amino acids. CDR3 nucleotides: TGTGCCAGCAGCTTCGGGACGGGGACTAGCGGGAGCGTCTACGAGCAGTACTTC. Its protein product is CASSFGTGTSGSVYEQYF.

This chain connects TRBV5-4 to TRBJ2-1, with 9 bases fitting TRBD2. Per germline, CDR1 SGHNT and CDR2 YYREEE (reference sequence). Trimming removed 1 base from V and 4 bases from J; junction bases left unmatched: 6. The CDR3 runs 16 residues. In nucleotides, the CDR3 is TGTGCCAGCAGCTTGAGGGCGGGAGGGCGTTACAATGAGCAGTTCTTC. Translated, it gives CASSLRAGGRYNEQFF.

The chain is built from TRBV11-2 and TRBJ1-1; weak D call: TRBD1 (5 bases). Trimming left V 5 bases short and J 2 bases short, with 9 bases between. The CDR3 totals 13 residues. The germline gives CDR1 SGHAT, CDR2 FQNNGV. CDR3 DNA: TGTGCCAGCAGCAGTCGGACAAACACTGAAGCTTTCTTT. Translation: CASSSRTNTEAFF.

This clone appeared once. This rearrangement joins TRBV30 to TRBJ1-5, with 10 bases lining up with TRBD1. Trimming took 0 bases from V and 5 from J; bases not matched to a gene: 4. Germline CDR1 and CDR2: GTSNPN and SVGIG (reference sequence). The CDR3 totals 15 residues. The CDR3 protein is CAWSVGTGAHQPQHF. CDR3 nucleotide sequence: TGTGCCTGGAGTGTCGGGACAGGGGCTCATCAGCCCCAGCATTTT.

The V call is TRBV7-6, the J call TRBJ2-1, with 13 bases identical to TRBD2. This CDR3 has 17 amino acids. Per germline, CDR1 SGHVS and CDR2 FNYEAQ. V gave up 1 base and J gave up 6 bases; unmatched junction bases: 6. DNA of the CDR3: TGTGCCAGCAGCTTAGTCGGGACTAGCGGGATGGGCAATGAGCAGTTCTTC. It yields the protein CASSLVGTSGMGNEQFF.

V is TRBV2 and J is TRBJ2-1; the match to TRBD2 covers 11 bases. V was pared by 2 bases and J by 8 bases, with 5 bases of the junction left unmatched. Germline-derived CDR1 and CDR2 are SNHLY and FYNNEI. This CDR3 has 15 amino acids. The CDR3 spells CASSELTSGSYEQFF. CDR3 sequence (DNA): TGTGCCAGCAGTGAACTAACTAGCGGGAGCTATGAGCAGTTCTTC.

The V gene is TRBV7-2, the J gene TRBJ1-6, with 9 bases aligning to TRBD1. V trimming: 5 bases; J trimming: 9 bases; junction bases outside the gene matches: 8. The CDR3 runs to 15 residues. Germline CDR1 reads SGHTA; CDR2 reads FQGNSA. CDR3 DNA sequence: TGTGCCAGCAGCCCTCGACAGGGGGTGGTTTCACCCCTCCACTTT. It yields the protein CASSPRQGVVSPLHF.

The chain is built from TRBV11-2 and TRBJ2-7; D might be TRBD2 (5 bases). The CDR3 spans 15 residues. Looked up from germline, CDR1 is SGHAT and CDR2 is FQNNGV. The V end lost 5 bases, the J end lost 2 bases, and 16 bases lay between the germline ends. CDR3: CASSRGGILTYEQYF. The CDR3 DNA is TGTGCCAGCAGCCGGGGTGGCATCTTAACCTACGAGCAGTACTTC. Filled out from reference TRBV11-2 and TRBJ2-7, the complete variable domain reads EAGVAQSPRYKIIEKRQSVAFWCNPISGHATLYWYQQILGQGPKLLIQFQNNGVVDDSQLPKDRFSAERLKGVDSTLKIQPAKLEDSAVYLCASSRGGILTYEQYFGPGTRLTVT.

The chain couples TRBV19 to TRBJ2-3, with 11 positions matching TRBD1. The CDR3 has 14 residues. V gave up 7 bases and J gave up 9 bases; unmatched junction bases: 9. Germline V gives CDR1 LNHDA, CDR2 SQIVND (reference sequence). The CDR3 here is CASTHRDRGDTQYF. The CDR3 DNA reads as TGTGCCAGTACCCACCGGGACAGGGGGGACACGCAGTATTTT.

This rearrangement joins TRBV6-2 or TRBV6-3 to TRBJ1-1; D might be TRBD1 (5 bases). In germline, CDR1 is MNHEY, CDR2 SVGEGT. V was cut by 5 bases and J by 1 base, with 11 bases left in between. The CDR3 runs to 14 residues. The CDR3 protein is CASSPTEANTEAFF. The DNA for the CDR3 is TGTGCCAGCAGTCCGACAGAGGCGAACACTGAAGCTTTCTTT.

This clone appeared once. The chain recombines TRBV7-2 with TRBJ2-5; a weak D match, TRBD2 (5 bases). Germline CDR1 is SGHTA and CDR2 is FQGNSA. V lost 6 bases, J lost 4 bases, and 6 bases lay in between. This CDR3 is built from 11 residues. CDR3: CASRGGETQYF. The CDR3 DNA is TGTGCCAGCAGAGGAGGAGAGACCCAGTACTTC.

V gene TRBV6-1 combines with J gene TRBJ2-5; 9 nucleotides agree with TRBD1. Germline V lookup: CDR1 MNHNS, CDR2 SASEGT. J was trimmed by 2 bases and V by 0 bases; bases with no gene match: 4. This CDR3 is built from 16 residues. In DNA, the CDR3 is TGTGCCAGCAGTGAAGCTTGGACAGGGGTTCAAGAGACCCAGTACTTC. It yields the protein CASSEAWTGVQETQYF.

Details on this clone: The sample has other DNA sequences that encode this CDR3 too. The chain recombines TRBV27 with TRBJ2-3; D ambiguous. The CDR3 length is 12 residues. Trimming left V 9 bases short and J 6 bases short, with 13 bases between. Germline V lookup: CDR1 MNHEY, CDR2 SMNVEV (reference sequence). As DNA, the CDR3 is TGTGCCAGTAGTGCGTATTTGGATACGCAGTATTTT. This encodes CASSAYLDTQYF.

In its sample, this clone was seen once. The chain links TRBV19 to TRBJ1-2; TRBD1 matches at 8 bases. Germline V lookup: CDR1 LNHDA, CDR2 SQIVND (reference sequence). This CDR3 spans 12 amino acids. Germline trimming cut 7 bases from V and 5 bases from J; bases unmatched to any gene: 3. Here the CDR3 reads CASTGTGYGYTF. In DNA form, the CDR3 reads TGTGCCAGTACCGGGACAGGTTATGGCTACACCTTC.

The rearrangement joins TRBV10-3 to TRBJ2-7; 8 bases align to TRBD2. In germline, CDR1 is ENHRY, CDR2 SYGVKD. J lost 0 bases, V lost 3 bases, and 10 bases had no gene match. The CDR3 runs 17 residues. The CDR3 region is CAISEGLAGPSSYEQYF. The CDR3 coding sequence is TGTGCCATCAGTGAAGGGCTAGCGGGTCCGAGCTCCTACGAGCAGTACTTC.

The rearrangement uses TRBV5-4 and TRBJ1-4; perhaps TRBD1 as D (5 bases). CDR1 and CDR2 (germline): SGHNT, YYREEE (reference sequence). Trimming stripped 4 bases from V and 0 bases from J, with 13 bases between. This CDR3 is 16 amino acids long. The CDR3 loop reads CASSPTGFSTNEKLFF. For the CDR3, the DNA is TGTGCCAGCAGCCCCACAGGTTTTTCAACTAATGAAAAACTGTTTTTT.

This clone was counted between two and nine times. This chain joins TRBV2 and TRBJ2-3; 12 bases map to TRBD2. J gave up 4 bases and V 6 bases, and 8 bases lay outside the gene matches. The germline CDR1 and CDR2 sequences are SNHLY and FYNNEI. CDR3 length equals 16 residues. This CDR3 is CASSFGLAGFSDTQYF. Here the CDR3 DNA reads TGTGCCAGCAGCTTCGGACTAGCGGGATTTTCAGATACGCAGTATTTT.

The V and J genes are TRBV5-5 and TRBJ1-1, with TRBD1 matching 9 bases. Germline CDR1 reads SGHKS; CDR2 reads YYEKEE (reference sequence). The length of the CDR3 is 15 residues. With V trimmed by 4 bases and J by 7 bases, 11 bases remained unmatched. The CDR3 sequence is CASSETLGQGYEAFF. The DNA for the CDR3 is TGTGCCAGCAGCGAGACTTTGGGACAGGGCTATGAAGCTTTCTTT.

As DNA, the CDR3 is TGTGCCAGCAGCGTAGTAGCGGGAGGGCCGGGCACCGGGGAGCTGTTTTTT. Translating gives CASSVVAGGPGTGELFF. J is TRBJ2-2 and V is TRBV9; 11 nucleotides match TRBD2. The CDR3 extends over 17 amino acids. CDR1 and CDR2 (germline): SGDLS, YYNGEE. V was clipped by 0 bases and J by 4 bases; unmatched bases: 5. Full variable domain (missing parts from reference TRBV9 and TRBJ2-2): DSGVTQTPKHLITATGQRVTLRCSPRSGDLSVYWYQQSLDQGLQFLIQYYNGEERAKGNILERFSAQQFPDLHSELNLSSLELGDSALYFCASSVVAGGPGTGELFFGEGSRLTVL.